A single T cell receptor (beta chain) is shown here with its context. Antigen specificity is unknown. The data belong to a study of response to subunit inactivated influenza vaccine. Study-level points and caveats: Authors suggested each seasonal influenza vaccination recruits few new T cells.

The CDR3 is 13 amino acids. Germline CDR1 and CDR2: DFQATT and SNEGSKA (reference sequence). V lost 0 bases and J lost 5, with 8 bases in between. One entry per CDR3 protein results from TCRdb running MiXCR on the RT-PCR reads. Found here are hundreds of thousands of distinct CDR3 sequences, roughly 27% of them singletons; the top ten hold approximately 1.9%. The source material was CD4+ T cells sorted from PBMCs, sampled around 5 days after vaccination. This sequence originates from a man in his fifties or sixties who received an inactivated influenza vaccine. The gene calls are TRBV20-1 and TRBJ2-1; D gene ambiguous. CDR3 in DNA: TGCAGTGCTAGAGACCCTTTAAACAATGAGCAGTTCTTC. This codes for CSARDPLNNEQFF.